This is a list of T cell receptor beta chains from one sample in a study of regulatory T cells in long-lasting Graves disease. TCRdb redid the calling of the multiplex PCR reads with MiXCR, one entry per CDR3 protein. The data hold around 340,000 distinct CDR3 sequences, with around a fifth observed a single time. Sequencing was performed on peripheral blood mononuclear cells (PBMCs), taken when the disease was refractory, from a patient treated with antithyroid drugs. The origin of the receptors is a female donor with Graves disease. CDR3s include the opening cysteine and the closing phenylalanine or tryptophan. A D gene is named only where the DNA matches it firmly. The listing skips clone size in some rows; elsewhere it reads once, few, many or a size class.

CDR3 DNA: TGTGCCAGCAGCGAGACCGTTTCCTACGAGCAGTACTTC
CDR3 protein: CASSETVSYEQYF
V gene: TRBV5-5
D gene: -
J gene: TRBJ2-7
clone size: few

CDR3 DNA: TGTGCCAGCGCGGAAGGGAGCTCCTACGAGCAGTACTTC
CDR3 protein: CASAEGSSYEQYF
V gene: TRBV27
D gene: -
J gene: TRBJ2-7
clone size: few

CDR3 DNA: TGTGCCAGCAGTGAAGCTAAACTAGCGGGGGGGCACGGGGAGCTGTTTTTT
CDR3 protein: CASSEAKLAGGHGELFF
V gene: TRBV6-1
D gene: TRBD2
J gene: TRBJ2-2
clone size: -

CDR3 DNA: TGTGCCAGCAGTGGGGGACTAGCGGTTACCGGGGAGCTGTTTTTT
CDR3 protein: CASSGGLAVTGELFF
V gene: TRBV2
D gene: TRBD2
J gene: TRBJ2-2
clone size: many

CDR3 DNA: TGTGCCAGCAGCAACCCGCAGGGCGGGCGCCTATGGGGCTACACCTTC
CDR3 protein: CASSNPQGGRLWGYTF
V gene: TRBV5-4
D gene: -
J gene: TRBJ1-2
clone size: -

CDR3 DNA: TGCGCCAGCAGCTTGGGACTGGGGATCCACGAGCAGTACTTC
CDR3 protein: CASSLGLGIHEQYF
V gene: TRBV5-1
D gene: -
J gene: TRBJ2-7
clone size: many

CDR3 DNA: TGTGCCTGGAGCCCCAGGACAGGGTTTGGGGATACGCAGTATTTT
CDR3 protein: CAWSPRTGFGDTQYF
V gene: TRBV30
D gene: TRBD1
J gene: TRBJ2-3
clone size: -

CDR3 DNA: TGCGCCAGCAAGCCGGGACAGGGCCCCTTTTCCTATAATTCACCCCTCCACTTT
CDR3 protein: CASKPGQGPFSYNSPLHF
V gene: TRBV10-2
D gene: TRBD1
J gene: TRBJ1-6
clone size: once

CDR3 DNA: TGTGCCAGCAGTTCCACCCCCGGGCCCCCTTGGCAAGAGACCCAGTACTTC
CDR3 protein: CASSSTPGPPWQETQYF
V gene: TRBV12-3/TRBV12-4
D gene: -
J gene: TRBJ2-5
clone size: many

CDR3 DNA: TGTGCCAGCAGTCCCCTTCTCGGGACAGGGTCCTACGAGCAGTACTTC
CDR3 protein: CASSPLLGTGSYEQYF
V gene: TRBV27
D gene: TRBD1
J gene: TRBJ2-7
clone size: many

CDR3 DNA: TGTGCCAGCAGGCCCCGGACATACACCGGGACTAGCGGGGGCGGCCCAGGGACCGGGGAGCTGTTTTTT
CDR3 protein: CASRPRTYTGTSGGGPGTGELFF
V gene: TRBV11-2
D gene: TRBD2
J gene: TRBJ2-2
clone size: -

CDR3 DNA: TGCGCCAGCAGCCGACAGGGACAGGGGGACGAAAAACTGTTTTTT
CDR3 protein: CASSRQGQGDEKLFF
V gene: TRBV4-3
D gene: TRBD1
J gene: TRBJ1-4
clone size: -

CDR3 DNA: TGTGCCAGCAGAACAGGCGTTATGAACACTGAAGCTTTCTTT
CDR3 protein: CASRTGVMNTEAFF
V gene: TRBV12-3/TRBV12-4
D gene: -
J gene: TRBJ1-1
clone size: many

CDR3 DNA: TGCAGTGCTAGAGATTCGGGGGGACAGGGACTCTACGAGCAGTACTTC
CDR3 protein: CSARDSGGQGLYEQYF
V gene: TRBV20-1
D gene: TRBD1
J gene: TRBJ2-7
clone size: -

CDR3 DNA: TGTGCCAGCAGCCAAGTCTTGCACTACGAGCAGTACTTC
CDR3 protein: CASSQVLHYEQYF
V gene: TRBV14
D gene: -
J gene: TRBJ2-7
clone size: -

CDR3 DNA: TGCGCCAGCAGCCCGGGGACAGGGGGATTGCAAGAGACCCAGTACTTC
CDR3 protein: CASSPGTGGLQETQYF
V gene: TRBV5-1
D gene: TRBD1
J gene: TRBJ2-5
clone size: few

CDR3 DNA: TGCAGCGTTGTAGGGGTGGACGAGCAGTACTTC
CDR3 protein: CSVVGVDEQYF
V gene: TRBV29-1
D gene: -
J gene: TRBJ2-7
clone size: -

CDR3 DNA: TGTGCCAGCAGTTTAGCTGTTCATCAGCCCCAGCATTTT
CDR3 protein: CASSLAVHQPQHF
V gene: TRBV27
D gene: -
J gene: TRBJ1-5
clone size: few

CDR3 DNA: TGCGCCAGCAGTGAGTCCGGTGCCGGGTTGAACACTGAAGCTTTCTTT
CDR3 protein: CASSESGAGLNTEAFF
V gene: TRBV6-9
D gene: -
J gene: TRBJ1-1
clone size: -

CDR3 DNA: TGCAGTGCCCCGGGACAGACCAAAAACATTCAGTACTTC
CDR3 protein: CSAPGQTKNIQYF
V gene: TRBV20-1
D gene: TRBD1
J gene: TRBJ2-4
clone size: -

CDR3 DNA: TGTGCCAGCAGTTCGTTTAACTCAGCCGGGGAGCTGTTTTTT
CDR3 protein: CASSSFNSAGELFF
V gene: TRBV27
D gene: -
J gene: TRBJ2-2
clone size: few

CDR3 DNA: TGTGCCAGCTCACCGGGACAGGCGAATGAAAAACTGTTTTTT
CDR3 protein: CASSPGQANEKLFF
V gene: TRBV18
D gene: TRBD1
J gene: TRBJ1-4
clone size: many

CDR3 DNA: TGTGCCAGCAGCTTCAACACCCGCACCGGGGAGCTGCTTTTT
CDR3 protein: CASSFNTRTGELLF
V gene: TRBV11-2
D gene: -
J gene: TRBJ2-2
clone size: many

CDR3 DNA: TGTGCCAGCAGCGCCCCGGGACAGGGGAGAGATGGCTACACCTTC
CDR3 protein: CASSAPGQGRDGYTF
V gene: TRBV11-2
D gene: TRBD1
J gene: TRBJ1-2
clone size: -

CDR3 DNA: TGTGCCAGCTCACTTCAAACTTCGAACACCGGGGAGCTGTTTTTT
CDR3 protein: CASSLQTSNTGELFF
V gene: TRBV18
D gene: -
J gene: TRBJ2-2
clone size: -